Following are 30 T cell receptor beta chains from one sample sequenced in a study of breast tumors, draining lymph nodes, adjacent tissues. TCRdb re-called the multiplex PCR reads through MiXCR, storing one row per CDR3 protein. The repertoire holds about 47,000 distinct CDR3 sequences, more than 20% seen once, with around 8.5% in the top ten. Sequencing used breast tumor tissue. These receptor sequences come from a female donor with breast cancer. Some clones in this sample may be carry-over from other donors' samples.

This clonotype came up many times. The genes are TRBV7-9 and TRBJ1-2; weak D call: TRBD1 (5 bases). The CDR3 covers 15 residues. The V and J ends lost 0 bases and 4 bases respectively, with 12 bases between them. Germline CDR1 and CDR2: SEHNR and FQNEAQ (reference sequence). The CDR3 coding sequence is TGTGCCAGCAGCTTAGCGGGGGACCGACGCTATGGCTACACCTTC. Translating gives CASSLAGDRRYGYTF.

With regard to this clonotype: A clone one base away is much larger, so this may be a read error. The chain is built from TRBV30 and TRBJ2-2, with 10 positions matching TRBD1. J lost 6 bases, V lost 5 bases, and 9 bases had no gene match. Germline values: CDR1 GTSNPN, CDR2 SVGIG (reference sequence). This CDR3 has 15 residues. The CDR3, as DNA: TGTGCCTGGCAAGAGGGGACAGGGGTAGCCGGGGAGCTGTTTTTT. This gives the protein CAWQEGTGVAGELFF.

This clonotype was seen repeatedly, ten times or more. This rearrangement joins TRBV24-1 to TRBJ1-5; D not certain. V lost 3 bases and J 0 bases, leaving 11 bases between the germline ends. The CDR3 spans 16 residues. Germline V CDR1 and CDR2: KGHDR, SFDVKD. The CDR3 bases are TGTGCCACCAGTGATGCCCGCCGCGCTAGCAATCAGCCCCAGCATTTT. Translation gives CATSDARRASNQPQHF.

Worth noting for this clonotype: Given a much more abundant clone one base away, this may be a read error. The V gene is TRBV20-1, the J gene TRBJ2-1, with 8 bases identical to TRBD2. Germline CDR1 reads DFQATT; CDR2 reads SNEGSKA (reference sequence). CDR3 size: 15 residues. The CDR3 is CSASSGESSYSEQFF. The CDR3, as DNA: TGCAGTGCTAGTAGCGGGGAGAGCTCCTACAGTGAGCAGTTCTTC.

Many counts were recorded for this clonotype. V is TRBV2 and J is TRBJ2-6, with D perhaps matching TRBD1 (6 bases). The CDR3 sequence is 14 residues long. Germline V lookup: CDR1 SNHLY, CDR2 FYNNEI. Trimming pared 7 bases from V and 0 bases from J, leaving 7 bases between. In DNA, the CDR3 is TGTGCCAGCAACAGGGTCTCTGGGGCCAACGTCCTGACTTTC. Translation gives CASNRVSGANVLTF. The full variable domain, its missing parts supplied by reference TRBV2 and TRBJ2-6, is EPEVTQTPSHQVTQMGQEVILRCVPISNHLYFYWYRQILGQKVEFLVSFYNNEISEKSEIFDDQFSVERPDGSNFTLKIRSTKLEDSAMYFCASNRVSGANVLTFGAGSRLTVL.

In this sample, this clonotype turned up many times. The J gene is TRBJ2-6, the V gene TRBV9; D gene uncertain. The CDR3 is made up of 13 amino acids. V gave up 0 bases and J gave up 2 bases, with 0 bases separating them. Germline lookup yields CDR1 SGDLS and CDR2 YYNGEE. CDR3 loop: CASSVAGANVLTF. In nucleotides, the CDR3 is TGTGCCAGCAGCGTAGCTGGGGCCAACGTCCTGACTTTC.

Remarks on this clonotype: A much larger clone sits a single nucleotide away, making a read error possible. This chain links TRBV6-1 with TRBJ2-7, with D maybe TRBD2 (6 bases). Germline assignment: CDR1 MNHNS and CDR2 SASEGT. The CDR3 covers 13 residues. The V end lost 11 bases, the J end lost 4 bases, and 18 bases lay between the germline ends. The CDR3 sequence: CAGTGDGGYEQYF. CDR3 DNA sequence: TGTGCCGGTACTGGGGACGGGGGATACGAGCAGTACTTC.

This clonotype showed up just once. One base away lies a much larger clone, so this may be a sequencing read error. CDR3 sequence reads: CASSQRVPSGSTIYF. CDR3 nucleotides: TGTGCCAGCAGCCAGCGAGTTCCCTCTGGAAGCACCATATATTTT. The V and J genes are TRBV14 and TRBJ1-3, with D unresolved. Germline V CDR1 and CDR2: SGHDN, FVKESK. The CDR3 sequence is 15 residues long.

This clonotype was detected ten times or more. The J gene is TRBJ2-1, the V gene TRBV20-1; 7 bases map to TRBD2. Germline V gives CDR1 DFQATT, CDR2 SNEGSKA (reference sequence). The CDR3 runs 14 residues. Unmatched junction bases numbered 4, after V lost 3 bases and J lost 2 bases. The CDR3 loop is CSASRGSAYNEQFF. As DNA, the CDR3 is TGCAGTGCTAGTCGCGGGAGTGCCTACAATGAGCAGTTCTTC.

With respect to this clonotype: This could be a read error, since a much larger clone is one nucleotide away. CDR3: CASSFRVGGSSHNEQFF. The CDR3, as DNA: TGTGCCAGCAGCTTTAGGGTGGGCGGGAGCTCCCACAATGAGCAGTTCTTC. This chain links TRBV5-8 with TRBJ2-1; 7 bases match TRBD2. The germline V gene has CDR1 SGHTS and CDR2 YDEGEE. This CDR3 comprises 17 residues.

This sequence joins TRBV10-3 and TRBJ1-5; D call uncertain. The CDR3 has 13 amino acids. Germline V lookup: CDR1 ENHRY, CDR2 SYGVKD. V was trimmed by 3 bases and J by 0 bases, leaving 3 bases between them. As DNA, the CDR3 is TGTGCCATCAGTGATAGTAGCAATCAGCCCCAGCATTTT. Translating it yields CAISDSSNQPQHF.

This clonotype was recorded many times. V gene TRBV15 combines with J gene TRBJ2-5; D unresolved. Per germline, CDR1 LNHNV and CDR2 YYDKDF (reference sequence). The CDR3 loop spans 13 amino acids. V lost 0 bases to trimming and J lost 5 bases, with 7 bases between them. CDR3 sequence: CATSRDLGETQYF. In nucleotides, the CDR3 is TGTGCCACCAGCAGAGATTTGGGGGAGACCCAGTACTTC.

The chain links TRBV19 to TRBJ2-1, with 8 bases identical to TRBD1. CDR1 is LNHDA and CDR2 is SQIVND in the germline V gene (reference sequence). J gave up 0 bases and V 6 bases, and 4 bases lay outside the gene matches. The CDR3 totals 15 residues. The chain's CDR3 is CASRRDRSSYNEQFF. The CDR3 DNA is TGTGCCAGTAGGCGGGACAGGAGCTCCTACAATGAGCAGTTCTTC.

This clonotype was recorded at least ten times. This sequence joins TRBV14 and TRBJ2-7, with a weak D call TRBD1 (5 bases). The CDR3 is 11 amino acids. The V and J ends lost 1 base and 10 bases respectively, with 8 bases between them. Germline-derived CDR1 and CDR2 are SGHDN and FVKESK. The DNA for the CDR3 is TGTGCCAGCAGCCAAGTGGGGCTACAGTACTTC. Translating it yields CASSQVGLQYF.

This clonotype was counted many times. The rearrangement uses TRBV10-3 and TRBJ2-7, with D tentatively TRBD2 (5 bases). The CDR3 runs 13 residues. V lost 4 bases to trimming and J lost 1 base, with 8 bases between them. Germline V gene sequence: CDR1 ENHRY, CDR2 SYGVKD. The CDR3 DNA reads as TGTGCCATCAGTGGAACTAGATCCTACGAGCAGTACTTC. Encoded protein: CAISGTRSYEQYF.

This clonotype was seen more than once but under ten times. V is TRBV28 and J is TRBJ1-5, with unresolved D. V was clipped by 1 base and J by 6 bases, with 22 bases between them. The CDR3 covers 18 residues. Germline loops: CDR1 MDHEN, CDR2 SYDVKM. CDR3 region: CASSLLDPSRGLGQPQHF. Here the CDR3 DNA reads TGTGCCAGCAGTTTATTGGACCCGAGCCGGGGTTTGGGTCAGCCCCAGCATTTT.

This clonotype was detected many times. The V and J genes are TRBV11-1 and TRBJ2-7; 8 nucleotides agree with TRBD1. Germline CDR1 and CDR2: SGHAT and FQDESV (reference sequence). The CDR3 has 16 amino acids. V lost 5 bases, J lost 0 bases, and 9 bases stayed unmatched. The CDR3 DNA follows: TGTGCCAGCAGCGCTCAGGGGGCGCGAGGCTCCTACGAGCAGTACTTC. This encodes CASSAQGARGSYEQYF.

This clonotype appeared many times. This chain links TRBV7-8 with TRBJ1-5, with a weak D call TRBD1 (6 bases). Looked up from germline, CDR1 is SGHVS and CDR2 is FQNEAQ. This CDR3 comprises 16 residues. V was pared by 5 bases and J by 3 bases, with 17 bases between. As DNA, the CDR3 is TGTGCCAGCAGCGAGGGATTTACAGGGAACAATCAGCCCCAGCATTTT. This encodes CASSEGFTGNNQPQHF. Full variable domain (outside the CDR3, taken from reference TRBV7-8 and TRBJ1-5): GAGVSQSPRYKVAKRGQDVALRCDPISGHVSLFWYQQALGQGPEFLTYFQNEAQLDKSGLPSDRFFAERPEGSVSTLKIQRTQQEDSAVYLCASSEGFTGNNQPQHFGDGTRLSIL.

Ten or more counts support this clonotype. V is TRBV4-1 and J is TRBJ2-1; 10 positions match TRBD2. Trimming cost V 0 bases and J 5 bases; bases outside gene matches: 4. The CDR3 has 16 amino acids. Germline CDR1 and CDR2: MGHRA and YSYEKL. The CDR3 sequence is CASSQDPSGGNNEQFF. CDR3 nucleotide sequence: TGCGCCAGCAGCCAAGATCCTAGCGGGGGTAACAATGAGCAGTTCTTC.

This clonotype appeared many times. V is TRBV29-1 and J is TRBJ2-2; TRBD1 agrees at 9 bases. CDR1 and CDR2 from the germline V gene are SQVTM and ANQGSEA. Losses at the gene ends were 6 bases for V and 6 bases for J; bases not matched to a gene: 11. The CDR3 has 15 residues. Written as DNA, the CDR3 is TGCAGCGTCTCCATCGGACAGGGGTTTGCCGGGGAGCTGTTTTTT. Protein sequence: CSVSIGQGFAGELFF.

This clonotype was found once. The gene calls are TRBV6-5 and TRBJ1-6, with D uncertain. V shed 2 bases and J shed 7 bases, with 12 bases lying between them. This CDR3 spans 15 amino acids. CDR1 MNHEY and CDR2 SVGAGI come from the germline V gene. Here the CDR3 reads CASSYDARGNSPLHF. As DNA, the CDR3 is TGTGCCAGCAGTTACGATGCCCGGGGAAATTCACCCCTCCACTTT.

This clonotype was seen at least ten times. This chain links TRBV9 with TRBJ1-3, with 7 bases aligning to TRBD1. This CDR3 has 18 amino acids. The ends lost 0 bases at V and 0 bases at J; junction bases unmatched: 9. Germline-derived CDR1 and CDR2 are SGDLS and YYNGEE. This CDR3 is CASSVDGQGGNSGNTIYF. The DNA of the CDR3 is TGTGCCAGCAGCGTAGATGGGCAGGGGGGGAACTCTGGAAACACCATATATTTT.

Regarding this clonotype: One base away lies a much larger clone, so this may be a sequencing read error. The CDR3 spells CASSRPGLRADTQYF. The CDR3 DNA sequence: TGTGCCAGCAGCCGACCGGGACTACGCGCAGATACGCAGTATTTT. This rearrangement joins TRBV3-1 to TRBJ2-3, with 7 nucleotides matching TRBD2. Germline CDR1 LGHDT, CDR2 YNNKEL (reference sequence). The CDR3 is 15 residues long. The junction had 8 bases not matched to a gene; V was cut back by 4 bases and J by 4 bases.

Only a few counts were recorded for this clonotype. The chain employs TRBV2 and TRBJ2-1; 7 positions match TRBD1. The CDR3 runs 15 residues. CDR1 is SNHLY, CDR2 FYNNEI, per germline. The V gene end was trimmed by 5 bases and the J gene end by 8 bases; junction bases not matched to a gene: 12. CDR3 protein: CASSPGQVLFYEQFF. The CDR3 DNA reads TGTGCCAGCAGTCCCGGACAGGTACTCTTCTATGAGCAGTTCTTC.

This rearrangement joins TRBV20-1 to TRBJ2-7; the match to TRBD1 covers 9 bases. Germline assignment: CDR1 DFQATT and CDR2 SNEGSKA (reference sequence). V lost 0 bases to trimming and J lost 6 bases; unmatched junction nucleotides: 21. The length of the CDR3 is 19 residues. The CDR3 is CSARDHPGQGSPRVPEQYF. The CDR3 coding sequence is TGCAGTGCTAGAGATCATCCGGGACAGGGATCCCCTAGGGTCCCCGAGCAGTACTTC.

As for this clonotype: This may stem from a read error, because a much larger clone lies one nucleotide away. The CDR3 sequence: CPSRGDSYYGYTF. CDR3 nucleotides: TGTCCCAGCAGAGGAGATTCCTACTATGGCTACACCTTC. The chain uses TRBV2 and TRBJ1-2; D not certain. Germline lookup yields CDR1 SNHLY and CDR2 FYNNEI. CDR3 length: 13 residues.

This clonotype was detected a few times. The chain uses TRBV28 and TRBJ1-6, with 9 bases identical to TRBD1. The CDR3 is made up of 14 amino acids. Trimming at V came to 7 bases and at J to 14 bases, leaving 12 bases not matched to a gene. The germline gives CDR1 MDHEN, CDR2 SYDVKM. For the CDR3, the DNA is TGTGCCAGCAAAACGGGGACAGGGCGGGGAGCCCTCCACTTT. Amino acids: CASKTGTGRGALHF.

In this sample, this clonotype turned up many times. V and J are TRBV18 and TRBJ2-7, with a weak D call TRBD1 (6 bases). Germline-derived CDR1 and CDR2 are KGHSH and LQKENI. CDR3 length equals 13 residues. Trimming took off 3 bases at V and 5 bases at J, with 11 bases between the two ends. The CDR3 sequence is CASSPTQGNEQYF. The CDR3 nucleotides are TGTGCCAGCTCACCGACACAGGGCAACGAGCAGTACTTC.

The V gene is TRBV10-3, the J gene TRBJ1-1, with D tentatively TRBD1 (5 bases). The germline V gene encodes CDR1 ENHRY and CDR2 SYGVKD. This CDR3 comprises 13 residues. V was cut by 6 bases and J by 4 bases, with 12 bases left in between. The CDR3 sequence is CAIRRPGATEAFF. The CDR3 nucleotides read TGTGCCATCAGAAGGCCCGGGGCCACTGAAGCTTTCTTT.

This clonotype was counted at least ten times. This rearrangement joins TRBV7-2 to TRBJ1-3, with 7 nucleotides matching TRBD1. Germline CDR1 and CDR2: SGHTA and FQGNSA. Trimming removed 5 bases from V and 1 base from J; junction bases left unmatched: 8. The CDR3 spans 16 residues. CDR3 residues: CASSIDRVWSGNTIYF. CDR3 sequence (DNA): TGTGCCAGCAGCATAGACAGGGTTTGGTCTGGAAACACCATATATTTT.